These 15 T cell receptor beta chains were all obtained from the same sample, sequenced in a study of blood T cell repertoires in COVID-19. Clones were read by immunoSEQ multiplex PCR, and TCRdb kept only the in-frame ones, dropping some. Of hundreds of thousands of clones listed, 85% to 90% were seen once; the top ten hold over 0.2%. The source material was peripheral blood. The receptor set was obtained from a woman younger than 35 with acute or convalescent COVID-19.

The chain couples TRBV2 to TRBJ2-1; a possible D gene is TRBD2 (5 bases). V lost 2 bases and J 9 bases, leaving 14 bases between the germline ends. Germline V lookup: CDR1 SNHLY, CDR2 FYNNEI. The CDR3 extends over 14 amino acids. The CDR3 region has the DNA TGTGCCAGCAGTGAACTAGATGTAGGAGGTGAGCAGTTCTTC. Protein: CASSELDVGGEQFF.

This chain links TRBV3-1 (or the pseudogene TRBV3-2) with TRBJ2-7; 13 nucleotides line up with TRBD2. Germline V gene sequence: CDR1 LGHDT, CDR2 YNNKEL (reference sequence). V shed 5 bases, J shed 3 bases, and the junction held 7 bases outside the gene matches. The CDR3 contains 16 residues. The CDR3 loop is CASSLGTSGVNYEQYF. The CDR3 DNA follows: TGTGCCAGCAGCTTAGGGACTAGCGGGGTTAACTACGAGCAGTACTTC.

The V call is TRBV12-3 or TRBV12-4, the J call TRBJ2-2; TRBD2 is a possible D gene (5 bases). Trimming removed 7 bases at V and 5 bases at J, with 11 bases between. The CDR3 is 13 residues long. The CDR3 protein is CASNEGETGELFF. The CDR3 DNA reads TGTGCCAGCAATGAGGGAGAAACCGGGGAGCTGTTTTTT.

The chain is built from TRBV19 and TRBJ1-5; 8 bases agree with TRBD1. V was clipped by 1 base and J by 4 bases; unmatched bases: 6. Germline-derived CDR1 and CDR2 are LNHDA and SQIVND (reference sequence). The CDR3 contains 16 residues. CDR3 sequence: CASSIGQGARNQPQHF. The CDR3 DNA sequence: TGTGCCAGTAGTATAGGTCAGGGGGCACGGAATCAGCCCCAGCATTTT.

The J gene is TRBJ1-6, the V gene TRBV28, with TRBD1 matching over 10 bases. The CDR3 contains 14 residues. V trimming: 7 bases; J trimming: 9 bases; junction bases outside the gene matches: 6. Germline V gene sequence: CDR1 MDHEN, CDR2 SYDVKM. The CDR3 spells CASIRDRGASPLHF. The CDR3 nucleotides are TGTGCCAGCATCCGGGACAGGGGAGCTTCACCCCTCCACTTT.

The chain combines TRBV7-9 with TRBJ1-1, with a possible D match to TRBD1 (5 bases). This CDR3 is built from 13 residues. V gave up 0 bases and J gave up 7 bases, with 9 bases separating them. Germline CDR1 is SEHNR and CDR2 is FQNEAQ (reference sequence). The CDR3 sequence: CASSLADSLEAFF. CDR3 coding DNA: TGTGCCAGCAGCTTAGCCGACAGCCTTGAAGCTTTCTTT.

The chain combines TRBV27 with TRBJ1-1, with a possible D match to TRBD1 (5 bases). Germline lookup yields CDR1 MNHEY and CDR2 SMNVEV (reference sequence). The CDR3 is made up of 15 amino acids. Trimming removed 5 bases from V and 3 bases from J, with 16 bases in between. Here the CDR3 DNA reads TGTGCCAGCAGTCACCGGACGGGGGGGTACACTGAAGCTTTCTTT. Translation: CASSHRTGGYTEAFF.

The V and J genes are TRBV5-1 and TRBJ2-3; D is unclear. The CDR3 is made up of 16 amino acids. Germline V gives CDR1 SGHRS, CDR2 YFSETQ. The germline V and J ends were trimmed by 5 bases and 3 bases, with 19 bases remaining between them. DNA for the CDR3: TGCGCCAGCAGTCCCGGGTCCTCGGCCCAGACAGATACGCAGTATTTT. Its protein is CASSPGSSAQTDTQYF.

The V and J genes are TRBV28 and TRBJ1-5, with a possible D match to TRBD1 (5 bases). The V end was cut by 2 bases, the J end by 5 bases, with 10 bases between. The CDR3 sequence is 14 residues long. The germline V gene encodes CDR1 MDHEN and CDR2 SYDVKM. The CDR3: CASSLKGPYQPQHF. CDR3 DNA: TGTGCCAGCAGTTTAAAGGGGCCCTATCAGCCCCAGCATTTT.

The rearrangement uses TRBV11-3 and TRBJ2-5; D is perhaps TRBD1 (8 bases). Between the trimmed V and J ends, which lost 1 base and 3 bases, there was a span of 12 bases. This CDR3 has 15 residues. Germline V CDR1 and CDR2: SGHNT, YENEEA. The CDR3 DNA follows: TGTGCCAGCAGCTTAGCGGGGGGACAGGAAGAGACCCAGTACTTC. The encoded protein is CASSLAGGQEETQYF.

The chain combines TRBV6-5 with TRBJ1-1; TRBD1 aligns across 7 bases. Germline V CDR1 and CDR2: MNHEY, SVGAGI. V lost 6 bases and J lost 0; bases outside the gene matches: 7. The CDR3 extends over 15 amino acids. CDR3 bases: TGTGCCAGCAGGCGGGACAGCCGCATGAACACTGAAGCTTTCTTT. Translation gives CASRRDSRMNTEAFF.

The sample holds one count of this clone. This chain joins TRBV28 and TRBJ1-2; D is undetermined. Germline lookup yields CDR1 MDHEN and CDR2 SYDVKM. The CDR3 is made up of 14 amino acids. The ends were cut back, 6 bases at V and 4 bases at J, with 15 bases in the middle. CDR3 protein: CASRVWRGGYGYTF. CDR3 sequence (DNA): TGTGCCAGCAGGGTCTGGAGAGGTGGCTATGGCTACACCTTC.

V is TRBV9 and J is TRBJ2-7; 8 positions match TRBD2. The V and J ends lost 0 bases and 1 base, in that order; junction bases with no gene match: 12. The CDR3 has 18 amino acids. Germline V lookup: CDR1 SGDLS, CDR2 YYNGEE. The CDR3 nucleotides read TGTGCCAGCAGCGTAGATGTAAGCGGGAGCCAGCGTTCCTACGAGCAGTACTTC. Amino acids: CASSVDVSGSQRSYEQYF.

The V and J genes are TRBV5-1 and TRBJ2-1; no definite D call. Trimming shortened V by 0 bases and J by 5 bases, and 6 bases separated the two germline ends. The CDR3 has 13 amino acids. Per the germline V gene, CDR1 is SGHRS and CDR2 is YFSETQ. Written as DNA, the CDR3 is TGCGCCAGCAGCTTGGACGGAGACAATGAGCAGTTCTTC. Translating gives CASSLDGDNEQFF.

This rearrangement joins TRBV29-1 to TRBJ2-3, with D perhaps TRBD2 (5 bases). V gave up 4 bases and J gave up 1 base, with 12 bases separating them. There are 14 residues in the CDR3. CDR1 is SQVTM, CDR2 ANQGSEA, per germline. CDR3 nucleotide sequence: TGCAGCGTTGTTCCAGACGGGGGCACAGATACGCAGTATTTT. It codes for CSVVPDGGTDTQYF.